The clone carrying this TCR beta chain has just a few counts. It was with 60 Vbeta and 13 Jbeta primers that the PCR ran. The table came from immunoSEQ multiplex PCR; TCRdb's copy has only in-frame clones and leaves some out. Of 150,000 to 200,000 clones listed, about 85% are singletons. This sample stems from a study of cytomegalovirus exposure and HLA in healthy donors. The sequencing input was PBMCs. This clonotype was sampled from a girl between 10 and 17 years old in good health and CMV-seropositive.

This chain's CDR3 is CASSPGGGPGYEQYF. For the CDR3, the DNA is TGTGCCAGCTCACCGGGGGGAGGGCCTGGGTACGAGCAGTACTTC. This chain joins TRBV18 and TRBJ2-7, with 7 bases identical to TRBD2. Trimming removed 3 bases from V and 4 bases from J; junction bases left unmatched: 9. CDR1 and CDR2 (germline): KGHSH, LQKENI. CDR3 length: 15 residues.